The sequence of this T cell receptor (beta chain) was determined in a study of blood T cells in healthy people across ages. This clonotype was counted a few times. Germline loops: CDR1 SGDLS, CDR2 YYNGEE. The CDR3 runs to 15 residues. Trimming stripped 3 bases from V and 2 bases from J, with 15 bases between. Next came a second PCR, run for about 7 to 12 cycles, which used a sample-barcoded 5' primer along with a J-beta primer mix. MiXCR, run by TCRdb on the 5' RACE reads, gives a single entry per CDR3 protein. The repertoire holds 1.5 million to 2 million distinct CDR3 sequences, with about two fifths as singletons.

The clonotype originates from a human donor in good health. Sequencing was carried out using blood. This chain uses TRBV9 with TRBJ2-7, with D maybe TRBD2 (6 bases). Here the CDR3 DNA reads TGTGCCAGCAGCGCTTGGGACTGGGGACCCTACGAGCAGTACTTC. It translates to CASSAWDWGPYEQYF.